This TCR beta chain originates from a study of OX40 agonist ivuxolimab in advanced cancers. Whole-study results and caveats: Antigen specificity was not determined for the expanded peripheral T cells. At doses 0.1 to 3.0 mg/kg, CD4+ and CD8+ clones expanded.

The assay was immunoSEQ multiplex PCR, and TCRdb's table has in-frame clones only and misses some. The sample has 62,000 or so clones; roughly 81% are singletons. With respect to this clone: No antigen is known for it.

Germline lookup yields CDR1 LNHDA and CDR2 SQIVND (reference sequence). The CDR3 has 14 residues. Trimming removed 5 bases at V and 4 bases at J, with 11 bases between. Autoimmune disease history or systemic immunosuppression was exclusionary. The sequencing used CD4+ or CD8+ T cells sorted from blood, collected in a trial of the OX40 agonist ivuxolimab. The rearrangement links TRBV19 to TRBJ2-2; D remains ambiguous. The TCR sequence derives from an adult with an advanced solid tumor such as melanoma, head and neck, liver or kidney cancer. The CDR3 loop is CASSGLSSTGELFF. The CDR3 coding sequence is TGTGCCAGTAGTGGGTTGAGCAGCACCGGGGAGCTGTTTTTT.